This TCR beta chain was found in a study of CD8 T cells in ankylosing spondylitis. With V trimmed by 0 bases and J by 3 bases, 10 bases remained unmatched. Germline-derived CDR1 and CDR2 are MNHEY and SVGAGI. The CDR3 length is 17 residues. TCRdb re-analysed the 5' RACE reads in MiXCR, keeping a single row per CDR3 protein. The sample records 300,000 to 350,000 distinct CDR3 sequences, roughly 14% being singletons. This clonotype was observed a handful of times. The clonotype comes from a male donor with ankylosing spondylitis or in good health (not recorded which). This chain uses TRBV6-5 with TRBJ2-7, with 8 positions matching TRBD2. Sample: blood, either unsorted or a sorted T cell fraction (not recorded which). CDR3 DNA sequence: TGTGCCAGCAGTTACTCGCGGGGGGCCAGGGGCCGCTACGAGCAGTACTTC. Translating gives CASSYSRGARGRYEQYF.